This T cell receptor (beta chain) was sequenced in a study of control samples from healthy donors and cancer patients. Germline CDR1 SGHRS, CDR2 YFSETQ. With V trimmed by 3 bases and J by 2 bases, 2 bases remained unmatched. This CDR3 comprises 14 residues. TCRdb keeps only in-frame clones here, not all; method: immunoSEQ multiplex PCR. The data contain roughly 150,000 clones, roughly 92% of them singletons. This receptor was obtained from a woman in her thirties in good health. The J gene is TRBJ2-7, the V gene TRBV5-1; 10 positions agree with TRBD1. The sequenced material came from blood. CDR3 DNA: TGCGCCAGCAGCTCGGGACAGGGGACCTACGAGCAGTACTTC. This translates into CASSSGQGTYEQYF.